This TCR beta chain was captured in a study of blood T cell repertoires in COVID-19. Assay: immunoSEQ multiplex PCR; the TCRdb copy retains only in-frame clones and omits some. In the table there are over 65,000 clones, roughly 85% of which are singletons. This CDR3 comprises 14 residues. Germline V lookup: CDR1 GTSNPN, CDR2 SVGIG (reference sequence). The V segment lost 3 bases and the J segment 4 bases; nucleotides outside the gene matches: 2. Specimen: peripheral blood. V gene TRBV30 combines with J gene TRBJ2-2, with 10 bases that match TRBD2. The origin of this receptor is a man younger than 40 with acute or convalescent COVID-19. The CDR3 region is CAWRGLAATGELFF. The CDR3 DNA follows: TGTGCCTGGAGAGGACTAGCGGCCACCGGGGAGCTGTTTTTT.